A single count supports the clone carrying this TCR beta chain. This sample is part of a study of blood T cell repertoires in COVID-19. Profiled with immunoSEQ multiplex PCR; TCRdb holds only in-frame clones, not every one. In the table there are 70,000 to 95,000 clones, about 86% of which are singletons. The J segment lost 4 bases and the V segment lost 0 bases, leaving 1 base of the junction unmatched. CDR3 size: 15 residues. From germline, CDR1 is SGHRS and CDR2 YFSETQ. The TCR was taken from a woman between 65 and 79 years old with acute or convalescent COVID-19. The rearrangement joins TRBV5-1 to TRBJ1-4; TRBD1 matches at 9 bases. The source material was peripheral blood. The CDR3 nucleotides are TGCGCCAGCAGCTTGGCGGGACAGGGTAATGAAAAACTGTTTTTT. Residues: CASSLAGQGNEKLFF.